The clone carrying this T cell receptor beta chain was detected ten times or more. Its antigen is unidentified. From about 0.4 ug of RNA, a library with molecular barcoded alpha/delta and beta/gamma adaptors was made. A single record per CDR3 protein comes from TCRdb applying MiXCR to the reads. The sample consists of about 39,000 distinct CDR3 sequences, 14% of them appearing once. The sample is drawn from a study of read filtering for tumor transcriptome and immune sequencing. In the study overall: Transcriptome libraries were built from DNase-treated RNA.

Notes on the study in general: Without single-read clonotypes, shared clonotype proportions correlated more between IR-seq and RNA-seq. RNA-seq captured clonotypes less deeply and reliably than IR-seq.

Germline V CDR1 and CDR2: LNHDA, SQIVND (reference sequence). CDR3 length: 15 residues. Trimming removed 3 bases at V and 0 bases at J, with 12 bases between. The sequence was collected from a donor over 35 with multiple myeloma. Source material: a population of CD138-negative cells sorted from bone marrow. This chain links TRBV19 with TRBJ2-7; D is possibly TRBD1 (5 bases). CDR3 sequence: CASSISGLPSYEQYF. In DNA form, the CDR3 reads TGTGCCAGTAGTATCTCAGGGTTACCCTCCTACGAGCAGTACTTC.